Sequencing of this T cell receptor beta chain was carried out in a study of shared clonotypes between healthy human individuals. In replicate PCRs of unsorted PBMC, 250 to 300 ng DNA, around 30,000 T cell genomes, was used. In the source study's methods: Filtering differed since immunoSEQ provided only junctions, with no quality scores. Using immunoSEQ multiplex PCR, the repertoire was profiled, and TCRdb retains in-frame clones only, with some absent. V, J and clone size are taken as reported in that table, and D and trimming were inferred from the DNA itself. This sample has roughly 500,000 clones, with roughly 77% found just once. The CDR3 is made up of 12 amino acids. Looked up from germline, CDR1 is SGHAT and CDR2 is FQNNGV. V lost 2 bases, J lost 11 bases, and 2 bases stayed unmatched.

J is TRBJ2-1 and V is TRBV11-2; 8 bases fit TRBD1. Sequencing input: PBMCs. The receptor was isolated from a woman between 35 and 50 years old in good health. Some clones in this sample may be carry-over from other donors' samples. CDR3 sequence (DNA): TGTGCCAGCAGCTTAACAGGGGGACAGCAGTTCTTC. This gives the protein CASSLTGGQQFF.